This T cell receptor beta chain was retrieved from a study of T cells in Graves' hyperthyroidism and ophthalmopathy. This clonotype was seen a few times. V gave up 2 bases and J gave up 0 bases, with 5 bases separating them. The CDR3 contains 14 residues. Per germline, CDR1 MDHEN and CDR2 SYDVKM. RNA transcripts gave rise to amplified TCR beta CDR3 regions. The TCR CDR3 first-round RT-PCR relied on the HTBI primer set. From the multiplex PCR reads, TCRdb called clonotypes with MiXCR, one entry per CDR3 protein. The table has about 500,000 distinct CDR3 sequences, around 14% seen once. The PBMCs were taken from less than 11 ml of fresh peripheral blood.

Sequences were obtained from blood. The chain combines TRBV28 with TRBJ1-5; D gene uncertain. The receptor was derived from a woman younger than 30 with Graves' hyperthyroidism. The CDR3 DNA sequence: TGTGCCAGCAGTTTAATGGGTAGCAATCAGCCCCAGCATTTT. It encodes CASSLMGSNQPQHF.